The subject of this entry is one TCR beta chain. V was clipped by 2 bases and J by 4 bases, with 11 bases between them. CDR1 and CDR2 from the germline V gene are MNHEY and SMNVEV (reference sequence). This CDR3 spans 14 amino acids. These data belong to a study of blood T cell repertoires in COVID-19. In the study overall: Sites in the United States, Italy and Spain provided acute and convalescent COVID-19 samples.

This table comes from immunoSEQ multiplex PCR, and its TCRdb copy is limited to in-frame clones, with some not included. The data show around 270,000 clones, approximately 86% seen once. Sequenced sample: peripheral blood. The TCR originated in a middle-aged man who had recovered from COVID-19. This sequence joins TRBV27 and TRBJ1-1, with D possibly matching TRBD1 (6 bases). Here the CDR3 reads CASSLRAGVTEAFF. The CDR3 DNA follows: TGTGCCAGCAGTTTACGGGCAGGGGTCACTGAAGCTTTCTTT.